This T cell receptor beta chain was sequenced for a study of cytotoxic CD8 clonotypes in ibrutinib-treated CLL. General observations from the study: At baseline, clonality was higher than in age-matched healthy donors and correlated with CD8+ counts. Sustained-remission and progressing patients diverged in sampling times. Under therapy, public clonotypes either contracted or stayed stable, and they were uncommon.

With respect to this clone: Its antigen is not identified.

The V gene end was trimmed by 6 bases and the J gene end by 12 bases; junction bases not matched to a gene: 13. The germline CDR1 and CDR2 sequences are SNHLY and FYNNEI. The CDR3 length is 14 residues. Only in-frame clones appear in the TCRdb table, and some are missing; sequencing was by immunoSEQ multiplex PCR. The table includes over 100,000 clones, about 50% detected once. V is TRBV2 and J is TRBJ2-7, with 11 bases fitting TRBD2. The sequence was obtained from a human donor with chronic lymphocytic leukemia. The starting material was PBMCs, obtained after 24 months of ibrutinib treatment. This CDR3 reads CASSTLAGGQAGYF. CDR3 coding DNA: TGTGCCAGCAGCACTCTAGCGGGGGGCCAGGCAGGGTACTTC.